This entry lists 18 T cell receptor beta chains sequenced from one sample in a study of control samples from healthy donors and cancer patients. Sequenced by immunoSEQ multiplex PCR; TCRdb stores in-frame clones only, minus some. Of 50,000 or so clones listed, more than 85% are singletons. Sample: PBMCs. These receptor sequences come from a woman between 45 and 60 years old with head and neck cancer.

The gene calls are TRBV7-2 and TRBJ1-2; D is possibly TRBD1 (6 bases). Trimming cost V 3 bases and J 7 bases, with 12 bases left between them. The CDR3 runs to 13 residues. Germline V gene sequence: CDR1 SGHTA, CDR2 FQGNSA. DNA for the CDR3: TGTGCCAGCAGCTTCTATGGGGGCGTTGGCTACACCTTC. It translates to CASSFYGGVGYTF.

This chain joins TRBV30 and TRBJ2-3; 9 bases are a match to TRBD2. V trimming: 4 bases; J trimming: 4 bases; junction bases outside the gene matches: 3. This CDR3 has 13 amino acids. The V gene's germline CDR1 is GTSNPN and CDR2 SVGIG (reference sequence). The CDR3 DNA reads as TGTGCCTGGACTAGCGGGAACTCAGATACGCAGTATTTT. This encodes CAWTSGNSDTQYF.

The V gene is TRBV13, the J gene TRBJ2-3, with TRBD2 identical over 10 bases. Germline loops: CDR1 PRHDT, CDR2 FYEKMQ (reference sequence). The CDR3 runs to 15 residues. The ends lost 5 bases at V and 6 bases at J; junction bases unmatched: 8. The CDR3 loop is CASSRAGGPRDTQYF. CDR3 DNA sequence: TGTGCCAGCAGCCGAGCGGGAGGGCCAAGGGATACGCAGTATTTT.

The chain uses TRBV29-1 and TRBJ1-3; D remains ambiguous. CDR3 length: 12 residues. CDR1 and CDR2 (germline): SQVTM, ANQGSEA. Trimming removed 6 bases from V and 2 bases from J, with 8 bases in between. CDR3 residues: CSVQSTGNTIYF. CDR3 sequence (DNA): TGCAGCGTCCAATCCACTGGAAACACCATATATTTT.

This chain connects TRBV5-1 to TRBJ2-5, with 8 positions matching TRBD2. This CDR3 is 13 amino acids long. V trimming: 4 bases; J trimming: 5 bases; junction bases outside the gene matches: 4. Germline CDR1 is SGHRS and CDR2 is YFSETQ. The CDR3 DNA reads as TGCGCCAGCAGCACGAGCGGGGGTGAGACCCAGTACTTC. Amino acids: CASSTSGGETQYF. Drawing the rest from reference TRBV5-1 and TRBJ2-5, the complete variable domain is KAGVTQTPRYLIKTRGQQVTLSCSPISGHRSVSWYQQTPGQGLQFLFEYFSETQRNKGNFPGRFSGRQFSNSRSEMNVSTLELGDSALYLCASSTSGGETQYFGPGTRLLVL.

The J gene is TRBJ1-2, the V gene TRBV5-4; 7 bases are a match to TRBD1. Germline-derived CDR1 and CDR2 are SGHNT and YYREEE (reference sequence). CDR3 length: 14 amino acids. Trimming removed 4 bases from V and 8 bases from J; junction bases left unmatched: 11. DNA for the CDR3: TGTGCCAGCAGCGAAAACCGGGACAGAGGGGGCTACACCTTC. It is translated as CASSENRDRGGYTF.

This clone was seen a single time. The junction and the germline gene differ at one end; a read error may be behind it. V usage is TRBV2 and J usage is TRBJ2-7; D may be TRBD1 or TRBD2 (5 bases each). This CDR3 is 12 amino acids long. Germline V gene sequence: CDR1 SNHLY, CDR2 FYNNEI. This CDR3 is CASGTEATMGFF. For the CDR3, the DNA is TGTGCCAGCGGGACGGAAGCTACGATGGGGTTCTTC. Combining the CDR3 with reference TRBV2 and TRBJ2-7 gives the whole variable domain EPEVTQTPSHQVTQMGQEVILRCVPISNHLYFYWYRQILGQKVEFLVSFYNNEISEKSEIFDDQFSVERPDGSNFTLKIRSTKLEDSAMYFCASGTEATMGFFGPGTRLTVT.

The chain is built from TRBV24-1 and TRBJ2-2; D might be TRBD1 (5 bases). V was shortened by 3 bases and J by 4 bases, with 11 bases between the two germline ends. The germline V gene has CDR1 KGHDR and CDR2 SFDVKD. The CDR3 totals 15 residues. As DNA, the CDR3 is TGTGCCACCAGTGATAAACCAGGGTTCACCGGGGAGCTGTTTTTT. The encoded protein is CATSDKPGFTGELFF.

The V gene is TRBV6-1, the J gene TRBJ1-5, with D perhaps matching TRBD1 (5 bases). Trimming shortened V by 3 bases and J by 0 bases, and 9 bases separated the two germline ends. This CDR3 comprises 15 residues. Germline lookup yields CDR1 MNHNS and CDR2 SASEGT. CDR3 nucleotides: TGTGCCAGCAGTGACCGGGACTTTAGCAATCAGCCCCAGCATTTT. Protein: CASSDRDFSNQPQHF.

The V gene is TRBV18, the J gene TRBJ1-4, with 7 bases fitting TRBD1. The germline V gene has CDR1 KGHSH and CDR2 LQKENI. V lost 3 bases, J lost 4 bases, and 2 bases stayed unmatched. The CDR3 is 14 residues long. CDR3 nucleotides: TGTGCCAGCTCACCCACAGGGGATAATGAAAAACTGTTTTTT. Translating gives CASSPTGDNEKLFF.

This clone was detected only once. The genes are TRBV28 and TRBJ2-7, with TRBD2 as a possible D gene (7 bases). V dropped 5 bases and J dropped 3 bases, with 14 bases sitting between them. Per the germline V gene, CDR1 is MDHEN and CDR2 is SYDVKM. The CDR3 consists of 14 residues. For the CDR3, the DNA is TGTGCCAGCAGTGTCGGGGGGCAACTCTACGAGCAGTACTTC. This translates into CASSVGGQLYEQYF.

This clone was found once. The rearrangement links TRBV11-3 to TRBJ1-1, with D possibly being TRBD1 (5 bases). Germline V gene sequence: CDR1 SGHNT, CDR2 YENEEA. V dropped 5 bases and J dropped 5 bases, with 15 bases sitting between them. The CDR3 sequence is 14 residues long. CDR3 amino acids: CASSPNSRGTEAFF. As DNA, the CDR3 is TGTGCCAGCAGCCCAAATTCTCGGGGGACTGAAGCTTTCTTT. Supplemented by reference TRBV11-3 and TRBJ1-1, the full variable domain reads EAGVVQSPRYKIIEKKQPVAFWCNPISGHNTLYWYLQNLGQGPELLIRYENEEAVDDSQLPKDRFSAERLKGVDSTLKIQPAELGDSAVYLCASSPNSRGTEAFFGQGTRLTVV.

The chain joins TRBV7-8 to TRBJ1-3, with D unresolved. The CDR3 sequence is 15 residues long. The V and J ends lost 5 bases and 0 bases respectively, with 11 bases between them. Looked up from germline, CDR1 is SGHVS and CDR2 is FQNEAQ. The CDR3 region is CASSPSIDSGNTIYF. The CDR3 DNA reads TGTGCCAGCAGCCCCTCAATCGACTCTGGAAACACCATATATTTT.

CDR3 coding DNA: TGTGCCAGCAGCCGGAGGTCGGGACAGGGTCCGGAGCTGTTTTTT. Amino acids: CASSRRSGQGPELFF. The V gene is TRBV11-3, the J gene TRBJ2-2, with TRBD1 matching over 9 bases. With 5 bases clipped from V and 10 bases from J, the junction kept 11 bases outside the gene matches. The CDR3 has 15 amino acids. The germline gives CDR1 SGHNT, CDR2 YENEEA.

The chain combines TRBV2 with TRBJ2-3; D call uncertain. This CDR3 is 14 amino acids long. The germline gives CDR1 SNHLY, CDR2 FYNNEI. V was clipped by 1 base and J by 5 bases, with 10 bases between them. CDR3 in amino acids: CASSEGALQDTQYF. In DNA form, the CDR3 reads TGTGCCAGCAGTGAAGGGGCCCTACAAGATACGCAGTATTTT. Based on the CDR3 plus reference TRBV2 and TRBJ2-3, the full variable domain is EPEVTQTPSHQVTQMGQEVILRCVPISNHLYFYWYRQILGQKVEFLVSFYNNEISEKSEIFDDQFSVERPDGSNFTLKIRSTKLEDSAMYFCASSEGALQDTQYFGPGTRLTVL.

The chain couples TRBV7-9 to TRBJ1-1; the D gene is possibly TRBD1 (6 bases). V dropped 10 bases and J dropped 0 bases, with 15 bases sitting between them. The CDR3 sequence is 14 residues long. Per germline, CDR1 SEHNR and CDR2 FQNEAQ (reference sequence). CDR3 coding DNA: TGTGCCATCACCCAGGGGTCCATGAACACTGAAGCTTTCTTT. As protein: CAITQGSMNTEAFF.

The chain carries TRBV6-5 and TRBJ1-1, with TRBD1 identical over 12 bases. This CDR3 has 14 residues. Germline lookup yields CDR1 MNHEY and CDR2 SVGAGI. The V and J ends lost 4 bases and 10 bases, in that order; junction bases with no gene match: 7. The CDR3 loop is CASSSGQGAGGAFF. The CDR3 region has the DNA TGTGCCAGCAGTTCGGGACAGGGGGCAGGTGGAGCTTTCTTT.

This clone was counted a single time. The chain combines TRBV10-3 with TRBJ2-3; TRBD2 aligns across 12 bases. Germline V gives CDR1 ENHRY, CDR2 SYGVKD. The CDR3 length is 16 residues. V lost 4 bases, J lost 5 bases, and 7 bases stayed unmatched. The CDR3 nucleotides read TGTGCCATCAGTGCACGGACTAGCGGGATAGTAGATACGCAGTATTTT. This codes for CAISARTSGIVDTQYF.